Below are 9 T cell receptor beta chains sequenced from a single sample in a study of T cell responses to AZD1222 COVID-19 vaccine. Method: immunoSEQ multiplex PCR; TCRdb's copy keeps in-frame clones and lacks some. The data show approximately 98,000 clones, approximately 86% seen once. The sequencing here drew on peripheral blood, taken on day 0 of AZD1222 vaccination. These receptors originate from an adult in good health.

The rearrangement uses TRBV12-2 and TRBJ2-7; the table's D call, TRBD2, has no DNA check behind it. TRBV12-2 corresponds to a pseudogene. This CDR3 is built from 14 residues. CDR3 DNA: TGTGCAAGTCGCCCCCTCCGTGCGGACTACGAGCAGTACTTC. Encoded protein: CASRPLRADYEQYF.

The chain joins TRBV7-9 to TRBJ1-1; D may be TRBD1 (5 bases). Trimming removed 3 bases from V and 0 bases from J, with 11 bases in between. Germline values: CDR1 SEHNR, CDR2 FQNEAQ (reference sequence). This CDR3 region has 15 residues. CDR3 in amino acids: CASSLGGGMNTEAFF. Written as DNA, the CDR3 is TGTGCCAGCAGCTTGGGGGGTGGGATGAACACTGAAGCTTTCTTT.

The genes are TRBV7-3 and TRBJ2-3, with D perhaps TRBD2 (5 bases). Germline V gene data show CDR1 as SGHTA and CDR2 as FQGTGA. The CDR3 loop spans 16 amino acids. Trimming took off 5 bases at V and 0 bases at J, with 15 bases between the two ends. The CDR3: CASSPVVTTSTDTQYF. The CDR3 nucleotides are TGTGCCAGCAGCCCGGTAGTGACTACTAGCACAGATACGCAGTATTTT.

This chain connects TRBV30 to TRBJ2-3; D ambiguous. V lost 2 bases and J lost 6, with 6 bases in between. CDR1 GTSNPN and CDR2 SVGIG come from the germline V gene (reference sequence). The CDR3 has 11 amino acids. CDR3 coding DNA: TGTGCCTGGAGTTCTGGGGATACGCAGTATTTT. Encoded protein: CAWSSGDTQYF.

The rearrangement joins TRBV21-1 to TRBJ1-1. TRBV21-1 is a pseudogene segment. The CDR3 covers 15 residues. The CDR3 bases are TGTGCCAGCAGCAAAGGAGGGCCGCTGAACACTGAAGCTTTCTTT. Translated, it gives CASSKGGPLNTEAFF.

The chain links TRBV6-5 to TRBJ1-5; D perhaps matches TRBD1 (6 bases). Trimming left V 0 bases short and J 7 bases short, with 13 bases between. Germline V gene sequence: CDR1 MNHEY, CDR2 SVGAGI. This CDR3 region has 15 residues. CDR3 residues: CASSYSTGSTQPQHF. Written as DNA, the CDR3 is TGTGCCAGCAGTTACTCCACAGGGTCAACCCAGCCCCAGCATTTT.

The CDR3 coding sequence is TGTGCCAGCAGCCCCAGCCCGCGCGACGAGCAGTACTTC. The encoded protein is CASSPSPRDEQYF. The chain carries TRBV7-9 and TRBJ2-7; D is ambiguous. Looked up from germline, CDR1 is SEHNR and CDR2 is FQNEAQ (reference sequence). V dropped 5 bases and J dropped 5 bases, with 13 bases sitting between them. This CDR3 comprises 13 residues.

This chain joins TRBV6-5 and TRBJ1-6; no firm D call. Trimming shortened V by 4 bases and J by 7 bases, and 17 bases separated the two germline ends. The germline CDR1 and CDR2 sequences are MNHEY and SVGAGI. This CDR3 is built from 16 residues. CDR3 sequence (DNA): TGTGCCAGCAGTTCCCCGGACGGAGGAGCCAATTCACCCCTCCACTTT. Translating gives CASSSPDGGANSPLHF.

This sequence joins TRBV19 and TRBJ1-5; perhaps TRBD1 as D (5 bases). The germline V and J ends were trimmed by 8 bases and 7 bases, with 9 bases remaining between them. This CDR3 contains 11 residues. In germline, CDR1 is LNHDA, CDR2 SQIVND (reference sequence). CDR3 in amino acids: CASGGSQPQHF. The CDR3 DNA is TGTGCCAGTGGGGGGTCGCAGCCCCAGCATTTT.